The 19 T cell receptor beta chains listed next were all sequenced from one sample in a study of cytomegalovirus exposure and HLA in healthy donors. Both 60 Vbeta primers and 13 Jbeta primers went into the PCR. The protocol was immunoSEQ multiplex PCR, while the TCRdb copy is restricted to in-frame clones and leaves out a portion. The sample includes approximately 110,000 clones, 78% of them seen just once. The sequencing input was PBMCs. The source of these receptors is a middle-aged man in good health and CMV-seronegative.

As regards this clone: A read error may produce the germline difference seen at one junction end. This chain links TRBV28 with TRBJ2-6; tentative D call: TRBD1 (6 bases). Germline loops: CDR1 MDHEN, CDR2 SYDVKM. The CDR3 consists of 16 residues. The CDR3 protein is CASSPRGNSGANGLTF. CDR3 bases: TGTGCCAGCAGTCCCAGGGGAAACTCTGGGGCCAACGGCCTGACTTTC.

The rearrangement joins TRBV4-2 to TRBJ2-2; 8 bases agree with TRBD1. J gave up 4 bases and V 7 bases, and 8 bases lay outside the gene matches. CDR3 length equals 15 residues. Per the germline V gene, CDR1 is LGHNA and CDR2 is YNFKEQ. The CDR3 here is CASKGADRVTGELFF. The CDR3 DNA reads as TGTGCCAGCAAGGGGGCGGACAGGGTCACCGGGGAGCTGTTTTTT.

This chain links TRBV19 with TRBJ1-5, with 7 bases fitting TRBD1. Looked up from germline, CDR1 is LNHDA and CDR2 is SQIVND (reference sequence). This CDR3 comprises 14 residues. V was clipped by 8 bases and J by 7 bases; unmatched bases: 11. The CDR3 sequence is CASVTGAVGQPQHF. CDR3 DNA: TGTGCCAGTGTAACAGGGGCGGTGGGGCAGCCCCAGCATTTT.

Concerning this clone: Distinct nucleotide sequences in the sample also encode this CDR3. This chain links TRBV27 with TRBJ1-3; 7 positions agree with TRBD1. V lost 6 bases to trimming and J lost 3 bases; unmatched junction nucleotides: 5. The CDR3 is made up of 14 amino acids. The germline CDR1 and CDR2 sequences are MNHEY and SMNVEV (reference sequence). The CDR3 DNA reads as TGTGCCAGCAGCCGAGACAGGGATGGAAACACCATATATTTT. It codes for CASSRDRDGNTIYF.

The chain is built from TRBV6-1 and TRBJ1-2; no definite D call. The CDR3 is 13 residues long. Per the germline V gene, CDR1 is MNHNS and CDR2 is SASEGT. Trimming left V 8 bases short and J 0 bases short, with 10 bases between. DNA of the CDR3: TGTGCCAGCGAGGTCGAGGCTAACTATGGCTACACCTTC. Protein sequence: CASEVEANYGYTF.

The J gene is TRBJ1-6, the V gene TRBV7-2; tentatively, D is TRBD1 (6 bases). Per the germline V gene, CDR1 is SGHTA and CDR2 is FQGNSA. The V and J ends lost 0 bases and 7 bases respectively, with 10 bases between them. The CDR3 runs 15 residues. As DNA, the CDR3 is TGTGCCAGCAGCTTAGCTGGACAGCCCAATTCACCCCTCCACTTT. This gives the protein CASSLAGQPNSPLHF.

This rearrangement joins TRBV7-2 to TRBJ1-5, with a possible D match to TRBD1 (5 bases). The CDR3 runs 16 residues. Germline V gives CDR1 SGHTA, CDR2 FQGNSA. V lost 1 base and J lost 3, with 13 bases in between. The CDR3 sequence is CASSLGAGTNNQPQHF. The CDR3 DNA reads TGTGCCAGCAGCTTAGGGGCCGGGACTAACAATCAGCCCCAGCATTTT.

V gene TRBV10-3 combines with J gene TRBJ1-2; D remains ambiguous. Germline CDR1 and CDR2: ENHRY and SYGVKD. V was cut by 10 bases and J by 4 bases, with 19 bases left in between. CDR3 length equals 14 residues. The CDR3 is CANAETGSRYGYTF. The CDR3 DNA is TGTGCCAACGCTGAAACCGGGTCTCGCTATGGCTACACCTTC.

The chain has TRBV28 and TRBJ1-2; weak D call: TRBD1 (5 bases). CDR1 is MDHEN, CDR2 SYDVKM, per germline. Trimming pared 8 bases from V and 1 base from J, leaving 11 bases between. The CDR3 consists of 13 residues. The CDR3 spells CASVPGHNYGYTF. The CDR3 DNA is TGTGCCAGCGTACCCGGACATAACTATGGCTACACCTTC.

This clone has just one count. The V gene is TRBV29-1, the J gene TRBJ2-7; a weak D match, TRBD1 (6 bases). CDR1 is SQVTM and CDR2 is ANQGSEA in the germline V gene. The CDR3 is 13 amino acids. Trimming removed 4 bases from V and 6 bases from J, with 16 bases in between. The CDR3 DNA follows: TGCAGCGTTGTTGGGACAATACTCGGCGAGCAGTACTTC. Its protein is CSVVGTILGEQYF.

The chain recombines TRBV18 with TRBJ1-1, with a weak D call TRBD1 (5 bases). Germline V lookup: CDR1 KGHSH, CDR2 LQKENI. The CDR3 is 13 residues long. Trimming removed 3 bases from V and 1 base from J, with 6 bases in between. The CDR3 spells CASSPTGNTEAFF. Here the CDR3 DNA reads TGTGCCAGCTCACCTACAGGGAACACTGAAGCTTTCTTT.

The chain carries TRBV30 and TRBJ1-6; D is uncertain. Trimming cost V 0 bases and J 9 bases, with 6 bases left between them. CDR1 and CDR2 (germline): GTSNPN, SVGIG (reference sequence). The CDR3 has 12 residues. The CDR3 region has the DNA TGTGCCTGGAGTGTGGAGAGTTCACCCCTCCACTTT. Its protein product is CAWSVESSPLHF.

CDR3: CASRGSAGGWNEQFF. For the CDR3, the DNA is TGTGCCAGCAGGGGCAGCGCGGGGGGGTGGAATGAGCAGTTCTTC. This chain joins TRBV6-5 and TRBJ2-1; 9 positions match TRBD2. V shed 6 bases, J shed 7 bases, and the junction held 10 bases outside the gene matches. There are 15 residues in the CDR3. CDR1 MNHEY and CDR2 SVGAGI come from the germline V gene.

The V gene is TRBV4-1, the J gene TRBJ1-2, with D possibly TRBD1 on 6 matching bases. Germline V gene data show CDR1 as MGHRA and CDR2 as YSYEKL. The V end lost 4 bases, the J end lost 4 bases, and 16 bases lay between the germline ends. This CDR3 has 15 residues. This CDR3 reads CASSRVLGGAYGYTF. The CDR3 DNA reads as TGCGCCAGCAGCCGCGTACTCGGGGGGGCCTATGGCTACACCTTC.

Worth noting for this clone: An end of the junction does not agree with germline; a read error may underlie this. The J gene is TRBJ2-2, the V gene TRBV7-7, with a weak D call TRBD1 (6 bases). Germline CDR1 is SSHAT and CDR2 is FNYEAQ (reference sequence). The CDR3 runs to 14 residues. CDR3 in DNA: TGTGCTAGCAGCTTAGCACAGGGACCCGGGGAGCTGTTTTTT. Translation gives CASSLAQGPGELFF.

The chain combines TRBV7-9 with TRBJ2-3; TRBD1 agrees at 9 bases. CDR3 size: 16 residues. Germline V gene lookup returns CDR1 SEHNR and CDR2 FQNEAQ (reference sequence). With 4 bases clipped from V and 8 bases from J, the junction kept 13 bases outside the gene matches. In DNA form, the CDR3 reads TGTGCCAGCAGCTCACAGGGGGCTCTATCCGTCGGTACGCAGTATTTT. Its translation: CASSSQGALSVGTQYF.

The genes are TRBV9 and TRBJ1-2; 8 positions agree with TRBD1. The trim removed 4 bases at V and 8 bases at J, leaving 10 bases unmatched. There are 14 residues in the CDR3. Germline V gives CDR1 SGDLS, CDR2 YYNGEE. The CDR3 bases are TGTGCCAGCAGCTCCTCCGGACAGGGAAGAGGCTACACCTTC. The encoded protein is CASSSSGQGRGYTF.

The V and J genes are TRBV5-4 and TRBJ1-1, with D tentatively TRBD1 (6 bases). Per germline, CDR1 SGHNT and CDR2 YYREEE (reference sequence). The CDR3 is 12 residues long. V shed 1 base and J shed 6 bases, with 7 bases lying between them. CDR3 amino acids: CASSLNRAEAFF. The CDR3 DNA reads as TGTGCCAGCAGCTTGAACAGGGCTGAAGCTTTCTTT.

The chain couples TRBV7-3 to TRBJ2-3, with a possible D match to TRBD2 (6 bases). V was clipped by 7 bases and J by 6 bases, with 17 bases between them. The germline CDR1 and CDR2 sequences are SGHTA and FQGTGA. The CDR3 runs 14 residues. The CDR3 region is CASKESPAGDTQYF. The CDR3 DNA reads TGTGCCAGCAAGGAATCCCCCGCGGGGGATACGCAGTATTTT.